Detailed here is one T cell receptor (beta chain). There is no known antigen for this receptor. The record has no base qualities; no much larger clone is one base away. The Qiagen DNeasy kit was used to extract genomic DNA both from unsorted PBMCs and from the negatively selected CD4+ and CD8+ fractions. TCR beta CDR3 regions were amplified by immunoSEQ multiplex PCR using primers annealing to V and J segments. A synthetic immune receptor repertoire was used to minimize amplification bias, and any remaining bias was removed computationally after sequencing. The authors processed their data as follows. Custom Python scripts were used to quantify repertoire diversity as the Shannon entropy index. Unsorted, CD4+ and CD8+ repertoires were examined separately, except in combined analyses, for which CD4+ and CD8+ sequences were merged in silico. Clonal expansion was defined as a frequency increase of at least 2-fold after treatment compared with C1D1, and clones undetected at baseline were assigned a pseudocount of 0.5. Singleton clones were defined as clones with 0 or 1 copy at C1D1, and non-singleton clones were defined as clones with 2 or more copies. Clones expanded in unsorted samples were assigned a CD4+, CD8+ or unknown annotation through matching of protein sequences in sorted samples from the same patient. Wilcoxon tests on paired samples were used to test diversity changes from C1D1 to C4D1. TCRdb carries this immuneACCESS record with in-frame sequences only. Its versions omit some clonotypes, under half of them owing to an unresolved V gene in the studies checked, with the rest unexplained. V, J and clone size derive from that table, while D and trimming were established from the DNA sequence. In this sample the table shows more than 20,000 clones, around 87% of which occur a single time. The ten largest account for about a quarter of the sample.

The data were taken from a study of PD-1 blockade in classical Hodgkin lymphoma (dated by TCRdb to the early 2020s). A note on the overall study: Nivolumab dosing was 3 mg/kg intravenously every 2 weeks, continuing until either disease progression or unacceptable toxicity. To define a peripheral blood immune signature of response to PD-1 blockade in classical Hodgkin lymphoma, the study combined TCR beta sequencing with CyTOF. Study-wide findings and limitations: Patients starting nivolumab less than 1 year after ASCT had lower diversity and were excluded from later analyses to avoid confounding by immune reconstitution. Baseline TCR diversity was reported as lower in newly diagnosed patients than in healthy donors, and lower still in relapsed/refractory patients. A significant rise by C4D1 was seen in CD4+ but not CD8+ TCR diversity (p=0.0027 vs p=0.16), with the rise being most apparent in complete responders (p=0.02). Only a single clinical trial cohort was studied, and what caused the repertoire differences, possibly disease activity or prior therapy, remained undefined. Baseline diversity similar to that of newly diagnosed patients was observed in trial patients achieving complete response, whereas significantly lower diversity was observed in partial responders and progressors.

What the time point label conveys for this sample: cycle 4 day 1 (C4D1), after five to seven weeks of nivolumab. Every trial patient had relapsed after autologous stem cell transplantation, and cohorts A, B and C differed in prior brentuximab vedotin exposure. A total of around 60 patients with relapsed/refractory classical Hodgkin lymphoma made up the trial cohort, and each patient's best overall response was complete response, partial response or progressive disease. Single-agent nivolumab was administered to trial patients in the multi-cohort phase II CheckMate 205 trial. Best overall response was determined by an independent review committee according to the 2007 International Working Group response criteria. Trial PBMCs were obtained immediately prior to nivolumab initiation (C1D1) and on therapy at cycle 2 day 1 and cycle 4 day 1. Peripheral blood was collected in 8 mL Vacutainer Cell Preparation Tubes, from which PBMCs were isolated by centrifugation and then cryopreserved.

The CDR3 measures 14 amino acids from cysteine to phenylalanine. The read is trimmed to its CDR3 DNA, 42 bases read in frame from base 1. The germline V gene (reference sequence) provides CDR1 MNHNY and CDR2 SVGAGI. The trim is 5 bases for V and 1 base for J, with a gap of 12 bases between the germline ends. The receptor was derived from a human donor with classical Hodgkin lymphoma. The sequencing used peripheral blood mononuclear cells (PBMCs), collected before the fourth cycle of nivolumab. Recombination joined TRBV6-6 with TRBJ2-7; possibly the D gene is TRBD2, per 6 matching bases. The CDR3 region reads CASSQWGDSYEQYF. The nucleotide sequence reads TGTGCCAGCAGTCAGTGGGGGGATTCCTACGAGCAGTACTTC.